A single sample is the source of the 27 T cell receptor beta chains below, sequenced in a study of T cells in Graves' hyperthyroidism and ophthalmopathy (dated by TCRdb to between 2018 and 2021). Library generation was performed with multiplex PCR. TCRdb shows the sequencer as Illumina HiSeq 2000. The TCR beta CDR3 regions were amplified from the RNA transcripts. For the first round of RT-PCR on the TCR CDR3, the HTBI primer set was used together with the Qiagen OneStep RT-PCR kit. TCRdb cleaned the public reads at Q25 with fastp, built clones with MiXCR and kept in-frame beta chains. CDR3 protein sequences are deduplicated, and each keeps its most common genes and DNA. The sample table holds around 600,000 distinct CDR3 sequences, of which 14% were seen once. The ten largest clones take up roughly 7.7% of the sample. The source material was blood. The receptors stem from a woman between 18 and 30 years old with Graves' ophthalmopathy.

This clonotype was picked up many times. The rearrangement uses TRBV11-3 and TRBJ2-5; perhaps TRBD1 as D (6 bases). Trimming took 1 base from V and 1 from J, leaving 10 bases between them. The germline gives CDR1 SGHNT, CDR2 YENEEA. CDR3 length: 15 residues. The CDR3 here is CASSLGTAAQETQYF. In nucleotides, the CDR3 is TGTGCCAGCAGCTTAGGGACAGCCGCCCAAGAGACCCAGTACTTC.

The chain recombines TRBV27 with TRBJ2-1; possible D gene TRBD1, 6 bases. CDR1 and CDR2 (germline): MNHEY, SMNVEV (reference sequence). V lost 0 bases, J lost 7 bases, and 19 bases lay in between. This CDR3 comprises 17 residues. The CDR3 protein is CASSLSLASSRGNEQFF. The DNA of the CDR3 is TGTGCCAGCAGTTTATCCCTCGCTAGTAGCAGGGGAAATGAGCAGTTCTTC.

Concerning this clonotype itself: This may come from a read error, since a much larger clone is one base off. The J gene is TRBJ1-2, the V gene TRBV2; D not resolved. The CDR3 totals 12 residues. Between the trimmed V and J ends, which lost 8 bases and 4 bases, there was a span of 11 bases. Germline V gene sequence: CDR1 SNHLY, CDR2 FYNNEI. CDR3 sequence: CASLMGFYGYTF. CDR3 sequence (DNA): TGTGCCAGCCTCATGGGCTTCTATGGCTACACCTTC.

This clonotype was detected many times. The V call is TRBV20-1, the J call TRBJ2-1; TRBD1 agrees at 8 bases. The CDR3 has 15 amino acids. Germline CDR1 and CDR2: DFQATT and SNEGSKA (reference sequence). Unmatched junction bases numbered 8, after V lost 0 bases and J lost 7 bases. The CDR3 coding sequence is TGCAGTGCTAGAGATTCCGGACAGGGTTCGAATGAGCAGTTCTTC. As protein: CSARDSGQGSNEQFF.

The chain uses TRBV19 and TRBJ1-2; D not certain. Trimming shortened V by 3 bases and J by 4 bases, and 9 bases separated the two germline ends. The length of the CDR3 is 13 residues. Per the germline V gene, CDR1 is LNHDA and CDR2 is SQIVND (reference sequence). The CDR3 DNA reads TGTGCCAGTAGTATGACCTACTCCTATGGCTACACCTTC. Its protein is CASSMTYSYGYTF.

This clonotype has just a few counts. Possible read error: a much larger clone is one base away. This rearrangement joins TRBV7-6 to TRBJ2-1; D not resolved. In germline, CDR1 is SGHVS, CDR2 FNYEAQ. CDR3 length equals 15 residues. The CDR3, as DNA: TGTGCCAGCAGCTTAGAGGCGGTTTCCTACAATGAGCAGCTCTTC. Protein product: CASSLEAVSYNEQLF.

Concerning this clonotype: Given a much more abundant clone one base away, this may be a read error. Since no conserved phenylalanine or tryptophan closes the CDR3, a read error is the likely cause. This CDR3 reads CASSTRLAGIEQYI. In DNA, the CDR3 is TGTGCCAGCAGTACCAGACTAGCGGGAATCGAGCAGTACATC. The genes are TRBV27 and TRBJ2-7; TRBD2 matches at 11 bases. Germline V gene sequence: CDR1 MNHEY, CDR2 SMNVEV (reference sequence). CDR3 length: 14 residues. V lost 5 bases to trimming and J lost 6 bases; unmatched junction nucleotides: 6.

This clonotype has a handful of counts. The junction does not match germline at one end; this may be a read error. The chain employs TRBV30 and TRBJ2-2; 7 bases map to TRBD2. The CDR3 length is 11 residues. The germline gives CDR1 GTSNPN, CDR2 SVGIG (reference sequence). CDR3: CAWKVSGELSF. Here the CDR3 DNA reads TGTGCCTGGAAAGTAAGCGGGGAGCTGTCTTTT.

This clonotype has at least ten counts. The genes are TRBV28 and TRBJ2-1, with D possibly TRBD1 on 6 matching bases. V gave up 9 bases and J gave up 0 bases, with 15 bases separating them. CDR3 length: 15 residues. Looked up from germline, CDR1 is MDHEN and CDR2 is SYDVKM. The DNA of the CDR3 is TGTGCCAGTGCAGGGGTCATAAGCTCCTACAATGAGCAGTTCTTC. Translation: CASAGVISSYNEQFF.

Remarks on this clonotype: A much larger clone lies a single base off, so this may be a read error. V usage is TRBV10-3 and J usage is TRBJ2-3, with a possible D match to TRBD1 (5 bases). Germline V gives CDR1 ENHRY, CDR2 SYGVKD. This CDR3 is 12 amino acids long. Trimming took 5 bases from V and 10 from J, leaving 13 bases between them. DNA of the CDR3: TGTGCCATCAGTCTAACAAGGGGCGCGCAGTATTTT. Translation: CAISLTRGAQYF.

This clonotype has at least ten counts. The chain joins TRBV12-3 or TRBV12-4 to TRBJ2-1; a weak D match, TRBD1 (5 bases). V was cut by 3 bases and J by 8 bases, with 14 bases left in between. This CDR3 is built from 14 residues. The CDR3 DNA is TGTGCCAGCAGTTTGACGCAGGGCTTCGATGAGCAGTTCTTC. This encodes CASSLTQGFDEQFF.

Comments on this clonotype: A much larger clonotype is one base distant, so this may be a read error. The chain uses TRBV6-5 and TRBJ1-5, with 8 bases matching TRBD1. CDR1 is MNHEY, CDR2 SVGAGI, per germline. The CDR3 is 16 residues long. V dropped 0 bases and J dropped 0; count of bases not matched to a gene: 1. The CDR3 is CASSYSTGDSNQPQHF. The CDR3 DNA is TGTGCCAGCAGTTACTCGACAGGGGATAGCAATCAGCCCCAGCATTTT.

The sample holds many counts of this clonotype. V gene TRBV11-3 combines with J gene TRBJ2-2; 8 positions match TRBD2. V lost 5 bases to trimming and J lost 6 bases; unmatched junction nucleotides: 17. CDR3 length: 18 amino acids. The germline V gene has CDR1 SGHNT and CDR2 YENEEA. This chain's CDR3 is CASSPVLAGYLVAGELFF. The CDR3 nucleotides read TGTGCCAGCAGCCCAGTCCTAGCGGGCTATTTGGTAGCCGGGGAGCTGTTTTTT.

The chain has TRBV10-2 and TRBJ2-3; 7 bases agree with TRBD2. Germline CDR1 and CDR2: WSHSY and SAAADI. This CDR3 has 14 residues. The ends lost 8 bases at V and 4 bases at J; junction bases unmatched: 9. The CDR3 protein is CASRGGRAADTQYF. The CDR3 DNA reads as TGCGCCAGCCGGGGCGGGAGAGCTGCAGATACGCAGTATTTT.

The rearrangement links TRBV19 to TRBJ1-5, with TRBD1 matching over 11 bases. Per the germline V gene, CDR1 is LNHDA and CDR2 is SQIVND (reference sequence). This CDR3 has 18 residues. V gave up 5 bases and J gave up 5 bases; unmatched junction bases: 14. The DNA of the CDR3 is TGTGCCAGTAGTTTTAGAAGTCGGACAGGGGGCCCACATCAGCCCCAGCATTTT. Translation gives CASSFRSRTGGPHQPQHF.

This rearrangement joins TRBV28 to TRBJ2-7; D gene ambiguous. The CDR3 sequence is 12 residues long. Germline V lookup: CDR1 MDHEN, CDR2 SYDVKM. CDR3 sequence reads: CAISESSYEQYV. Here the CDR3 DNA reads TGTGCCATCAGTGAGTCCTCCTACGAGCAGTACGTC.

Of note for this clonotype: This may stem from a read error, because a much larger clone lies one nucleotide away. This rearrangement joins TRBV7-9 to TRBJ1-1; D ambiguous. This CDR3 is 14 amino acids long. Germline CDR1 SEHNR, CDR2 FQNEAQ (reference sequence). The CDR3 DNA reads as TGTGCCGGCAGCTTAGCCCGACAGAACACTGAAGCTTTCTTT. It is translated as CAGSLARQNTEAFF.

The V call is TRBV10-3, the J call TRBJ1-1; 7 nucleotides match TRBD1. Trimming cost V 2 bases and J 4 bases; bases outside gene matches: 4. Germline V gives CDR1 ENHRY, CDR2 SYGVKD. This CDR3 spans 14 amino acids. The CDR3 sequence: CAISEQGGGTEAFF. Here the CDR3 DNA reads TGTGCCATCAGTGAGCAGGGGGGGGGCACTGAAGCTTTCTTT.

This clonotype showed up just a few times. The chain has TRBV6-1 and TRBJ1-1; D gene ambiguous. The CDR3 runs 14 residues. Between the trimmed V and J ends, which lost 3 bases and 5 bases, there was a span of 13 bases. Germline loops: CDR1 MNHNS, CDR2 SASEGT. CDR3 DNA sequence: TGTGCCAGCAGTGACCTCGACGGAGGAACTGAAGCTTTCTTT. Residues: CASSDLDGGTEAFF.

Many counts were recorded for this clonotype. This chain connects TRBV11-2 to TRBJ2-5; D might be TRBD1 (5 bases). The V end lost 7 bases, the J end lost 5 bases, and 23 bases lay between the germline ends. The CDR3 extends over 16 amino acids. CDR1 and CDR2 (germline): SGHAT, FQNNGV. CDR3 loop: CASIGAKHGSGETQYF. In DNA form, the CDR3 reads TGTGCCAGCATAGGGGCTAAACACGGATCTGGGGAGACCCAGTACTTC.

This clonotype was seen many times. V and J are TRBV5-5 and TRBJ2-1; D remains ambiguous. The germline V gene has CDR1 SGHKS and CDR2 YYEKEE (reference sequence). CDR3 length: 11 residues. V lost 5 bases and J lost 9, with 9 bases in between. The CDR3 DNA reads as TGTGCCAGCAGTTCGGCAGGTGAGCAGTTCTTC. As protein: CASSSAGEQFF.

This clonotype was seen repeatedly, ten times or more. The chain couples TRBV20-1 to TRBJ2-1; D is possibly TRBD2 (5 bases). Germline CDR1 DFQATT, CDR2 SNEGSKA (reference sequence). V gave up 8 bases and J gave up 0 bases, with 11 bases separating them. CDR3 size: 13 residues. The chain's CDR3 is CSISDRSYNEQFF. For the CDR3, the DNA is TGCAGTATTAGCGATCGCTCCTACAATGAGCAGTTCTTC.

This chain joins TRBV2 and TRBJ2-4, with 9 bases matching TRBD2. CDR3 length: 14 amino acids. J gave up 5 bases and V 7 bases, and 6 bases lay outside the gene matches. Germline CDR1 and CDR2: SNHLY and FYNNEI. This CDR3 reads CASTGLASENIQYF. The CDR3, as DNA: TGTGCCAGCACCGGACTAGCGTCGGAAAACATTCAGTACTTC.

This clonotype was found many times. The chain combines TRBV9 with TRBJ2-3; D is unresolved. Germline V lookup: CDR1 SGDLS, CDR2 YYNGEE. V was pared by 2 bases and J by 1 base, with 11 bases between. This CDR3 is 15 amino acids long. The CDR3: CASSVRDLRTDTQYF. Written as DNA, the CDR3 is TGTGCCAGCAGCGTCCGAGACTTGCGCACAGATACGCAGTATTTT.

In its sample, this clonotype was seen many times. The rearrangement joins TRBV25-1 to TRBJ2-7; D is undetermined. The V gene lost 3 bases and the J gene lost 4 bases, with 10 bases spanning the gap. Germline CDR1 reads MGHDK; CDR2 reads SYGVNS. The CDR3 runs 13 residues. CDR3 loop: CASSERSAYEQYF. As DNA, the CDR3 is TGTGCCAGCAGTGAGAGGAGTGCTTACGAGCAGTACTTC.

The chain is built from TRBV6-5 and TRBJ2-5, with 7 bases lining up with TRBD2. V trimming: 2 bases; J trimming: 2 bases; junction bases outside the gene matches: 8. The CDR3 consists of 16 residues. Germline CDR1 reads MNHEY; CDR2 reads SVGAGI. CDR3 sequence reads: CASSYPRETGQETQYF. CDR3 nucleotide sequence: TGTGCCAGCAGTTACCCGCGGGAGACGGGACAAGAGACCCAGTACTTC.

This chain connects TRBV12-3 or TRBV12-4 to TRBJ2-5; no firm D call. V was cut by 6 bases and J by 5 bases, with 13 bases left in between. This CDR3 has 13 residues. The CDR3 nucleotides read TGTGCCAGCAGGCGCCCCGTTGACGAGACCCAGTACTTC. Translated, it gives CASRRPVDETQYF.